A selection of T cell receptor beta chains follows, all from one sample in a study of shared clonotypes between healthy human individuals. Here immunoSEQ multiplex PCR was the method, and the copy in TCRdb shows in-frame clones only, minus some. Among hundreds of thousands of clones listed, around three quarters were seen once. Sequencing input: PBMCs. These receptors were collected from a woman between 40 and 50 years old in good health. Some clones in this sample may be carry-over from other donors' samples. The CDR3 runs from the conserved cysteine through the conserved F or W. D genes are given only for firm matches. Expanded clones get a size class; other rows say once, few or many, or leave the size out.

J gene | V gene | clone size | D gene | CDR3 DNA | CDR3 protein
TRBJ2-1 | TRBV7-9 | . | TRBD2 | TGTGCCAGCAGCTTAGTTCTTAGCGGGAGTTACAATGAGCAGTTCTTC | CASSLVLSGSYNEQFF
TRBJ2-7 | TRBV6-5 | . | . | TGTGCCAGCAGTTACCTCGACGAGCAGTACTTC | CASSYLDEQYF
TRBJ2-7 | TRBV29-1 | . | TRBD2 | TGCAGCGTTGAAGATCGGGGGGGAAACTACGAGCAGTACTTC | CSVEDRGGNYEQYF
TRBJ1-2 | TRBV4-1 | . | . | TGCGCCAGCAGCCTGAACCAATGGGACTATGGCTACACCTTC | CASSLNQWDYGYTF
TRBJ1-2 | TRBV2 | . | . | TGTGCCAGCAGTAGGACTAACTATGGCTACACCTTC | CASSRTNYGYTF
TRBJ2-1 | TRBV15 | . | . | TGTGCCACCAGCAGAGATCCGGCGATCGCGAATGAGCAGTTCTTC | CATSRDPAIANEQFF
TRBJ2-3 | TRBV5-1 | . | . | TGCGCCAGCAGCTTGGACGACAGCCGCACAGATACGCAGTATTTT | CASSLDDSRTDTQYF
TRBJ1-4 | TRBV6-6 | . | TRBD1 | TGTGCCAGCGGTTACCTGGGACAGGGAAATGAAAAACTGTTTTTT | CASGYLGQGNEKLFF
TRBJ2-3 | TRBV18 | . | . | TGTGCCAGCTCACCATCGACTGGATTCACAGATACGCAGTATTTT | CASSPSTGFTDTQYF
TRBJ2-2 | TRBV30 | few | . | TGTGCCTGGAGTGAGGACAACACCGGGGAGCTGTTTTTT | CAWSEDNTGELFF
TRBJ2-7 | TRBV19 | . | . | TGTGCCAGTAGTATGAGGTTTATTGGGGGCTACGAGCAGTACTTC | CASSMRFIGGYEQYF
TRBJ2-1 | TRBV27 | . | TRBD2 | TGTGCCAGCAGTTCCCTCCCGGGACTAGCGGGAGGGCTTGTGGGTGGAAATGAGCAGTTCTTC | CASSSLPGLAGGLVGGNEQFF
TRBJ1-5 | TRBV2 | few | . | TGTGCCAGCACCCTTTTGTGGGGGGGCCAGGGCAATCAGCCCCAGCATTTT | CASTLLWGGQGNQPQHF
TRBJ2-2 | TRBV2 | . | TRBD1 | TGTGCCAGCAGTATGACAGGGGGCCTGTTTTTT | CASSMTGGLFF
TRBJ2-3 | TRBV7-9 | . | . | TGTGCCAGCAGCTTTAGGGGGGAGGGAGATACGCAGTATTTT | CASSFRGEGDTQYF
TRBJ2-5 | TRBV4-3 | . | TRBD2 | TGCGCCAGCAGCCCGAGACTAGCGGGAGGGAAAGAGACCCAGTACTTC | CASSPRLAGGKETQYF
TRBJ1-2 | TRBV6-1 | . | . | TGTGCCAGCAGTGAGGTGGGGGGTGGCTACACCTTC | CASSEVGGGYTF
TRBJ2-1 | TRBV5-4 | . | TRBD2 | TGTGCCAGCAGCTGGACTAGCGGGAACCACAATGAGCAGTTCTTC | CASSWTSGNHNEQFF
TRBJ1-5 | TRBV2 | . | TRBD1 | TGTGCCAGCAGTGCCGACAGGGGGCTAACCAATCAGCCCCAGCATTTT | CASSADRGLTNQPQHF
TRBJ1-2 | TRBV9 | . | TRBD1 | TGTGCCAGCAGCACCCGGGACAGGGGAGTTGTGGGCTATGGCTACACCTTC | CASSTRDRGVVGYGYTF
TRBJ1-2 | TRBV28 | few | . | TGTGCCAGCAGTACAGGGTATGGCTACACCTTC | CASSTGYGYTF
TRBJ2-7 | TRBV7-8 | . | . | TGTGCCAGCAGCTACACATCGAATAATTACGAGCAGTACTTC | CASSYTSNNYEQYF
TRBJ2-1 | TRBV12-5 | . | . | TGTGCTAGTGCCACGGGAGTCGGTTACAATGAGCAGTTCTTC | CASATGVGYNEQFF
TRBJ2-7 | TRBV7-9 | . | . | TGTGCCAGCAGCTTAGGATTAGGGCAGAGCGGGGAGCAGTACTTC | CASSLGLGQSGEQYF
TRBJ2-7 | TRBV6-6 | . | . | TGTGCCAGCAGTTACTCGGGCGGGATCTCCTACGAGCAGTACTTC | CASSYSGGISYEQYF
TRBJ1-1 | TRBV19 | once | TRBD1 | TGTGCCAGTCGCACGGCTGGACAGGCGAACACTGAAGCTTTCTTT | CASRTAGQANTEAFF
TRBJ2-1 | TRBV5-4 | few | TRBD2 | TGTGCCAGCAGCTTGGGAACCGGGACTAGCGGGAGGGCCAATGAGCAGTTCTTC | CASSLGTGTSGRANEQFF
TRBJ2-3 | TRBV7-7 | few | . | TGTGCCAGCAGCTTCGGGGGCGGGAGAGGCACAGATACGCAGTATTTT | CASSFGGGRGTDTQYF
TRBJ1-1 | TRBV6-5 | once | TRBD1 | TGTGCCAGCAGTTTCACAGGGGGCATTGCTGAAGCTTTCTTT | CASSFTGGIAEAFF
TRBJ1-5 | TRBV7-9 | . | . | TGTGCCAGCAGCCCCAGGGACGTTCAGCCCCAGCATTTT | CASSPRDVQPQHF
TRBJ2-3 | TRBV30 | . | TRBD2 | TGTGCCTGGAGTGTGGTTTCAGCGGGAGGCCCGTCTGATACGCAGTATTTT | CAWSVVSAGGPSDTQYF
TRBJ2-3 | TRBV2 | few | TRBD2 | TGTGCCAGCAGTGGGGGGACTAGCGGGAGCCAGAATGCAGATACGCAGTATTTT | CASSGGTSGSQNADTQYF
TRBJ1-2 | TRBV29-1 | once | . | TGCAGCGTAACCAGGGTCCCCTATGGCTACACCTTC | CSVTRVPYGYTF
TRBJ1-4 | TRBV19 | . | . | TGTGCCAGTAGCGGGACGGTTAATGAAAAACTGTTTTTT | CASSGTVNEKLFF
TRBJ2-2 | TRBV7-2 | . | . | TGTGCCAGTCAAGCGGGTCCTAACACCGGGGAGCTGTTTTTT | CASQAGPNTGELFF
TRBJ2-3 | TRBV19 | few | TRBD2 | TGTGCCAGTAGCCTCGGGAGGGTCAGGGTAGATACGCAGTATTTT | CASSLGRVRVDTQYF
TRBJ2-1 | TRBV5-1 | . | TRBD2 | TGCGCCAGCAGCTTGGGGACTAGCGGGATATACAATGAGCAGTTCTTC | CASSLGTSGIYNEQFF
TRBJ1-2 | TRBV6-1 | few | . | TGTGCCAGCAGTGAGGCTCAGTACACCTTC | CASSEAQYTF
TRBJ2-5 | TRBV25-1 | . | TRBD2 | TGTGCCAGCAGTGAAGGGCTAGCGGGAGGCCACCAAGAGACCCAGTACTTC | CASSEGLAGGHQETQYF
TRBJ1-2 | TRBV6-1 | once | TRBD1 | TGTGCCAGCAGTGAAGGGGGACAGATCTATGGCTACACCTTC | CASSEGGQIYGYTF
TRBJ1-5 | TRBV28 | few | . | TGTGCCAGCGACCAGGGTACGAATCAGCCCCAGCATTTT | CASDQGTNQPQHF
TRBJ1-1 | TRBV7-3 | . | . | TGTGCCAGCAGCTTATACGCGCAAGGGAGCACTGAAGCTTTCTTT | CASSLYAQGSTEAFF
TRBJ2-6 | TRBV4-2 | once | TRBD1 | TGTGCCAGCAGCCAAGTGGGACCACAGGGGCCGAGCTCTGGGGCCAACGTCCTGACTTTC | CASSQVGPQGPSSGANVLTF
TRBJ2-7 | TRBV6-1 | . | . | TGTGCCAGCAGTCCCCAGGTTGGGGAGACCTACGAGCAGTACTTC | CASSPQVGETYEQYF
TRBJ2-2 | TRBV11-2 | few | TRBD2 | TGTGCCAGCAGCCCGGGACTAGCGGGAGTCCCTGGGAACACCGGGGAGCTGTTTTTT | CASSPGLAGVPGNTGELFF
TRBJ1-1 | TRBV6-6 | . | . | TGTGCCAGCAGTGAGGGGCCAGGGGCCACTGAAGCTTTCTTT | CASSEGPGATEAFF
TRBJ2-5 | TRBV29-1 | . | TRBD2 | TGCAGCGTTGAAGATCCCCAACTTCTAGCGGGAGTCTCCCAAGAGACCCAGTACTTC | CSVEDPQLLAGVSQETQYF
TRBJ1-1 | TRBV14 | . | . | TGTGCCAGCAGCCTGGGGGTCCGTGGCGGGACTGAAGCTTTCTTT | CASSLGVRGGTEAFF
TRBJ1-2 | TRBV6-5 | . | . | TGTGCCAGCAGTTACTGGGGACATGGCTACACCTTC | CASSYWGHGYTF
TRBJ1-5 | TRBV19 | few | . | TGTGCCAGTAGTCCTAATAGCAATCAGCCCCAGCATTTT | CASSPNSNQPQHF
TRBJ1-6 | TRBV4-3 | . | . | TGCGCCAGCAGCCAAGCTACGGAGGAATCACCCCTCCACTTT | CASSQATEESPLHF
TRBJ2-1 | TRBV7-8 | . | . | TGTGCCAGCAGCTTGGGTCCCAGGAATGAGCAGTTCTTC | CASSLGPRNEQFF
TRBJ2-6 | TRBV5-4 | . | . | TGTGCCAGCAGCTTCGGGGTTCCTGTGTCTGGGGCCAACGTCCTGACTTTC | CASSFGVPVSGANVLTF
TRBJ2-3 | TRBV13 | . | . | TGTGCCAGCAGCTTAGGGTCCGGTGTGCAGGATACGCAGTATTTT | CASSLGSGVQDTQYF